The entry below gives a single TCR beta chain sequence along with its context. The antigen is not known. This same CDR3 is encoded by further DNA sequences in the sample. Time point here: cycle 4 day 1 (C4D1), after 6 weeks of nivolumab. Brentuximab vedotin exposure varied, and every patient relapsed after autologous stem cell transplantation. Magnetic negative selection of thawed PBMCs was the method by which CD4+ T cells were purified. TCRdb's copy holds only in-frame clones and misses some; the assay was immunoSEQ multiplex PCR. The table shows roughly 20,000 clones, with 70% occurring only once. The data are from a study of PD-1 blockade in classical Hodgkin lymphoma. Study-level information: Patients were treated with nivolumab at 3 mg/kg, and this was given intravenously every 2 weeks.

Per the germline V gene, CDR1 is SGHDT and CDR2 is YYEEEE. V trimming: 1 base; J trimming: 7 bases; junction bases outside the gene matches: 13. This CDR3 contains 17 residues. Study-level points and caveats: It was CD4+ TCR diversity, not CD8+, that rose significantly by C4D1. Complete responders entered with baseline diversity on par with newly diagnosed patients, the results showed. Newly diagnosed patients reportedly had lower baseline TCR diversity than healthy donors.

The receptor's source is a human donor with classical Hodgkin lymphoma. Sequencing used CD4+ T cells from blood, obtained before the fourth cycle of nivolumab. The V call is TRBV5-6, the J call TRBJ2-2; TRBD1 agrees at 7 bases. The CDR3 protein is CASSLSRTGYSVGELFF. In DNA, the CDR3 is TGTGCCAGCAGCTTGAGTCGGACAGGTTATAGCGTCGGGGAGCTGTTTTTT.